This TCR beta chain was identified in a study of CD8+ T cells in alopecia areata. Sequencing used cDNA as its template, made by extracting RNA and reverse transcribing it. Only in-frame clones appear in the TCRdb table, and some are missing; sequencing was by immunoSEQ multiplex PCR. Among more than 200,000 clones listed, 65% to 70% were seen once. Only a few counts were recorded for this clone. This CDR3 has 13 amino acids. Germline V gene data show CDR1 as SGHDT and CDR2 as YYEEEE. V shed 4 bases, J shed 11 bases, and the junction held 11 bases outside the gene matches. Sample: CD4+ T cells sorted from blood, taken at week 0. The V call is TRBV5-6, the J call TRBJ1-1, with TRBD1 matching over 7 bases. The receptor comes from a human donor with alopecia areata. CDR3 region: CASSTGQVKRAFF. The CDR3 bases are TGTGCCAGCAGCACCGGACAGGTAAAAAGGGCTTTCTTT.